This T cell receptor (beta chain) was profiled in a study of beta chain features in type 1 diabetes. Overall study results and limits: Reduced insertions and increased deletions marked VDJ junctions in type 1 diabetes patients.

As every portion of the isolated RNA was reverse transcribed, the sequencing read expressed TCRB transcripts. TCRdb's table, derived via immunoSEQ multiplex PCR, lists solely in-frame clones and lacks some. The sample has roughly 500,000 clones, approximately 30% seen once. This clone was counted a few times. Its target is not known. The V gene lost 1 base and the J gene lost 4 bases, with 8 bases spanning the gap. CDR3 size: 13 residues. CDR1 and CDR2 (germline): SGHTA, FQGNSA. The authors took one heparinised blood draw, averaging around 120 mL, from each donor. The rearrangement uses TRBV7-2 and TRBJ2-7, with D perhaps TRBD2 (5 bases). Source material: naive CD4+ T cells from blood. The TCR originated in a man aged 18 to 29 in good health. CDR3 protein: CASSLGRLYEQYF. The CDR3 DNA follows: TGTGCCAGCAGCTTAGGGAGGCTTTACGAGCAGTACTTC.